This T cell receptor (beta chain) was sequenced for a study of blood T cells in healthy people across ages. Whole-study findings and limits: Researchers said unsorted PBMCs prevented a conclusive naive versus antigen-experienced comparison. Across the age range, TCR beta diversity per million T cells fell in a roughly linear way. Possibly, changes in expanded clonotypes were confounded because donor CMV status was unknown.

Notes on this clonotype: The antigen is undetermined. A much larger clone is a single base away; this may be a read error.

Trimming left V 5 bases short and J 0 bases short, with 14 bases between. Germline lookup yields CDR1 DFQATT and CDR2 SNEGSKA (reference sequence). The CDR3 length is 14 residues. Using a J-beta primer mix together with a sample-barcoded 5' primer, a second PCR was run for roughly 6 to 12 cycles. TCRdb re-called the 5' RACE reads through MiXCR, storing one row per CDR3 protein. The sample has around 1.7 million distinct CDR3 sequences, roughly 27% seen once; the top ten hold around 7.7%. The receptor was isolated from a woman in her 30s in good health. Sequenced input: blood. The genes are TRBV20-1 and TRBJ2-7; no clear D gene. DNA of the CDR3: TGCAGTGCTCTAAGGCAGCCCCGCTCCTACGAGCAGTACTTC. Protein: CSALRQPRSYEQYF.